Listed below are T cell receptor beta chains from one sample, sequenced in a study of blood T cell repertoires in COVID-19. Produced via immunoSEQ multiplex PCR; TCRdb's table is partial and in-frame only. Altogether 200,000 to 250,000 clones are present, 80% to 90% being singletons, with the ten largest covering under 4.5%. The sequencing sample was made of PBMCs or T cells enriched from blood (not recorded which). These receptors came from a woman in her thirties who had been exposed to COVID-19. CDR3s include the opening cysteine and the closing phenylalanine or tryptophan. The D gene is left open where the match is weak. For some rows the clone size is stated as once, few or many, or as a class when expanded; others skip it.

j_gene,d_gene,v_gene,abundance,CDR3nt,CDR3aa
TRBJ1-2,TRBD1,TRBV30,.,TGTGCCTGGACAGGGGGAGACTATGGCTACACCTTC,CAWTGGDYGYTF
TRBJ1-2,TRBD1,TRBV5-1,.,TGCGCCAGCAGCTTGGACGCACCGGGACAGGGGACTAACTATGGCTACACCTTC,CASSLDAPGQGTNYGYTF
TRBJ2-7,TRBD2,TRBV24-1,few,TGTGCCACCAGTGACCCCGGGACTAGCAGCTACGAGCAGTACTTC,CATSDPGTSSYEQYF
TRBJ1-3,.,TRBV5-1,.,TGCGCCAGCAGCTTGCAGTCTGGAAACACCATATATTTT,CASSLQSGNTIYF
TRBJ2-5,.,TRBV2,.,TGTGCCAGCAGTGACCGGGGGAGAGGAACCCAGTACTTC,CASSDRGRGTQYF
TRBJ1-2,TRBD1,TRBV2,.,TGTGCCAGCATAGACAGGGGAAACTATGGCTACACCTTC,CASIDRGNYGYTF
TRBJ2-3,TRBD2,TRBV18,.,TGTGCCAGCTCACCAAGGGGACTAGCGGGAGGGAGCACAGATACGCAGTATTTT,CASSPRGLAGGSTDTQYF
TRBJ2-7,.,TRBV28,.,TGTGCCATCCTGGGACTGCGGAGTGTCGAGCAGTACTTC,CAILGLRSVEQYF
TRBJ2-1,.,TRBV12-3/TRBV12-4,.,TGTGCCAGCAGTCTTCGGGGTTACAATGAGCAGTTCTTC,CASSLRGYNEQFF
TRBJ1-2,TRBD1,TRBV4-1,.,TGCGCCGGTATTAGGGACAGGGGTCGAATTAACTATGGCTACACCTTC,CAGIRDRGRINYGYTF
TRBJ2-1,TRBD2,TRBV2,few,TGTGCCAGCAGTGGGCGCGGGGGGTCTTCCAATGAGCAGTTCTTC,CASSGRGGSSNEQFF
TRBJ2-5,.,TRBV7-3,.,TGTGCCAGCAGCGCCCAAACGAGGGAGACCCAGTACTTC,CASSAQTRETQYF
TRBJ1-2,TRBD1,TRBV15,.,TGTGCCACCAGCGACCCCAGGGGGAACACCTATGGCTACACCTTC,CATSDPRGNTYGYTF
TRBJ2-5,.,TRBV11-2,.,TGTGCCAGCGCCCCCCTTAGAGAGCGGCCGCAAGAGACCCAGTACTTC,CASAPLRERPQETQYF
TRBJ1-1,.,TRBV5-1,.,TGCGCCAGCAGCTCGATACCGGGGGGAGAAGGTAGGGCTTTCTTT,CASSSIPGGEGRAFF
TRBJ2-2,TRBD2,TRBV5-1,once,TGCGCCAGCAGCTCCGGGACTAGCGACACCGGGGAGCTGTTTTTT,CASSSGTSDTGELFF
TRBJ1-4,TRBD1,TRBV12-5,.,TGTGCTAGTGGGAAAGACAGGGCCGAAAAACTGTTTTTT,CASGKDRAEKLFF
TRBJ1-1,TRBD1,TRBV7-2,.,TGTGCCAGCAGCTTACGGGCAGGGGGCGGACCTGAAGCTTTCTTT,CASSLRAGGGPEAFF
TRBJ2-7,.,TRBV24-1,many,TGTGCCAGCCCCCAAGGCGGGATTGATTACGAGCAGTACTTC,CASPQGGIDYEQYF
TRBJ1-6,.,TRBV9,.,TGTGCCAGCAGCGTACAGGATAATTCACCCCTCCACTTT,CASSVQDNSPLHF
TRBJ2-1,TRBD2,TRBV2,.,TGTGCCTCATACCCGGGGACTAGCGGGAGCAATGAGCAGTTCTTC,CASYPGTSGSNEQFF
TRBJ2-1,TRBD2,TRBV5-1,.,TGCGCCAGCAGCGCCTCCGCCGTAGCGGGGGAGCAGTTCTTC,CASSASAVAGEQFF
TRBJ2-7,.,TRBV19,.,TGTGCCAGTAGTTACCGGGACTCCGCCTACGAGCAGTACTTC,CASSYRDSAYEQYF
TRBJ2-5,TRBD1,TRBV6-5,.,TGTGCCAGCAGTTACAAGGCAGGGGGCATCCTGCAGACCCAGTACTTC,CASSYKAGGILQTQYF
TRBJ1-2,TRBD1,TRBV2,.,TGTGCCAGCAACACACAGGGGGCGAGCTATGGCTACACCTTC,CASNTQGASYGYTF
TRBJ2-1,.,TRBV7-8,.,TGTGCCAGCAGCGTTCCCCGGGACTCCCCCAAGGATGAGCAGTTCTTC,CASSVPRDSPKDEQFF
TRBJ2-1,TRBD1,TRBV29-1,.,TGCAGCGTTGACAGGGGGCAGGGTAATGAGCAGTTCTTC,CSVDRGQGNEQFF
TRBJ2-7,.,TRBV4-1,.,TGCGCCAGCAGCCAAGATAGCCAGACCGAATCCTACGAGCAGTACTTC,CASSQDSQTESYEQYF
TRBJ1-5,.,TRBV6-5,.,TGTGCCAGCAGTTATGGCCGCGGCCAGCCCCAGCATTTT,CASSYGRGQPQHF
TRBJ2-1,.,TRBV19,.,TGTGCCACCAAAGATGGGACACCCTACAATGAGCAGTTCTTC,CATKDGTPYNEQFF
TRBJ1-1,.,TRBV28,.,TGTGCCAGCAGTTTTTGGACGGGGGCTGAAGCTTTCTTT,CASSFWTGAEAFF
TRBJ2-3,TRBD2,TRBV19,.,TGTGCCAGTAGTAGGGCTCTAGCGGGACCTTTCCCTAATACGCAGTATTTT,CASSRALAGPFPNTQYF
TRBJ1-1,.,TRBV5-4,.,TGTGCCAGCAGCTCTCTCCGGAACACTGAAGCTTTCTTT,CASSSLRNTEAFF
TRBJ1-2,.,TRBV7-2,few,TGTGCCAGCAGCTTAGGTCCAGGGTATGGCTACACCTTC,CASSLGPGYGYTF
TRBJ2-1,.,TRBV7-3,.,TGTGCCAGCAGCTTAGGGGGCCGAGGGGGTAGTGAGCAGTTCTTC,CASSLGGRGGSEQFF
TRBJ2-3,TRBD1,TRBV10-3,.,TGTGCCATCAGTGAAGGGACAGGCCGCTTGGATACGCAGTATTTT,CAISEGTGRLDTQYF
TRBJ2-4,.,TRBV12-5,.,TGTGCTAGTGGTTTGAACAGCAGGATTCAGTACTTC,CASGLNSRIQYF
TRBJ2-1,TRBD2,TRBV7-9,.,TGTGCCAGCAGCTTAGCTCCGGGACTAACCGACAATGAGCAGTTCTTC,CASSLAPGLTDNEQFF
TRBJ2-7,TRBD1,TRBV4-1,.,TGCGCCAGCAGCCGCAATGATGACAGGGGCGAGCAGTACTTC,CASSRNDDRGEQYF
TRBJ1-5,.,TRBV19,.,TGTGCCAGTAGTACGCAGTCGGGTCAGCCCCAGCATTTT,CASSTQSGQPQHF
TRBJ1-1,.,TRBV4-1,once,TGCGCCAGCAGCCAAGATCGGGGGACTGAAGCTTTCTTT,CASSQDRGTEAFF
TRBJ2-5,TRBD2,TRBV11-2,.,TGTGCCAGCAGCCCCCGGGGGGGCGCGGAGACCCAGTACTTC,CASSPRGGAETQYF
TRBJ2-1,TRBD2,TRBV6-5,.,TGTGCCAGCAGTCAGCCGGGACTAGGGATCGATGAGCAGTTCTTC,CASSQPGLGIDEQFF
TRBJ1-3,TRBD1,TRBV19,.,TGTGCCAGTAGTATTTCCCGGTGGGACAGAGGAAACACCATATATTTT,CASSISRWDRGNTIYF